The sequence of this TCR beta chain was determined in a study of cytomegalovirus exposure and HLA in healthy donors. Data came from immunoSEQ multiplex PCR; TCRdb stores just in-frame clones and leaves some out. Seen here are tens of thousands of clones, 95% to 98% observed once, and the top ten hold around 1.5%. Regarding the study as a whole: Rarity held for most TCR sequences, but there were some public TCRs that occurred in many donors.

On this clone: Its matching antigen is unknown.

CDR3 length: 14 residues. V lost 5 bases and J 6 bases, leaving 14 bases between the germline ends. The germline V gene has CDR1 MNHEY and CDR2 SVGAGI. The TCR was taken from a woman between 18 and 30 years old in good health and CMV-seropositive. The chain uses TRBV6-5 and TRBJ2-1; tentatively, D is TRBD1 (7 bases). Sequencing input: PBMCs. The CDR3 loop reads CASSLMRDSNEQFF. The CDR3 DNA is TGTGCCAGCAGTCTAATGCGGGACAGCAATGAGCAGTTCTTC.